This T cell receptor beta chain was found in a study of T-cell memory formation after mild COVID-19. General study points: That cross-reactive memory joined was suggested by some responding clones appearing in pre-infection memory.

The CDR3 loop spans 14 amino acids. The ends lost 5 bases at V and 2 bases at J; junction bases unmatched: 5. CDR1 SGHAT and CDR2 FQNNGV come from the germline V gene. TCRdb ran MiXCR on the 5' RACE reads and lists one entry per CDR3 protein. Found here are approximately 100,000 distinct CDR3 sequences, roughly 10% of them singletons; the top ten hold roughly 40%. This clonotype was seen repeatedly, ten times or more. No antigen is known for it. The sample consisted of PBMCs or a T cell subset sorted from them (not recorded which). This TCR derives from a man between 18 and 29 years old who had mild COVID-19 (a few samples of this study predate the infection). Cell type and time point are not known. The V gene is TRBV11-2, the J gene TRBJ1-2; 7 positions agree with TRBD1. The CDR3 sequence: CASSPMGQNYGYTF. DNA of the CDR3: TGTGCCAGCAGCCCCATGGGACAGAACTATGGCTACACCTTC.